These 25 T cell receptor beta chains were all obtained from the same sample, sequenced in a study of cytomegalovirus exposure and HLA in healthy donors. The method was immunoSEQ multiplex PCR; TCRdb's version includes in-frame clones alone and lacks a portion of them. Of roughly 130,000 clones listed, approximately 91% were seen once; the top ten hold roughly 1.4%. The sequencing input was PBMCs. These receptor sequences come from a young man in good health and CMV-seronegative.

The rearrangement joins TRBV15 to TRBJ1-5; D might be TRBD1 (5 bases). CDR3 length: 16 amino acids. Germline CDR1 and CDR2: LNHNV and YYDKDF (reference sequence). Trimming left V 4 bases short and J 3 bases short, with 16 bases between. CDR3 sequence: CATSTPGTKANQPQHF. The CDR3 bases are TGTGCCACCAGCACCCCCGGGACTAAGGCCAATCAGCCCCAGCATTTT.

The CDR3 loop is CASSLVGTAAYGYTF. For the CDR3, the DNA is TGTGCCAGCAGCTTGGTCGGGACAGCTGCCTATGGCTACACCTTC. The J gene is TRBJ1-2, the V gene TRBV5-6, with 7 bases lining up with TRBD1. V dropped 0 bases and J dropped 4; count of bases not matched to a gene: 6. The CDR3 has 15 amino acids. Looked up from germline, CDR1 is SGHDT and CDR2 is YYEEEE.

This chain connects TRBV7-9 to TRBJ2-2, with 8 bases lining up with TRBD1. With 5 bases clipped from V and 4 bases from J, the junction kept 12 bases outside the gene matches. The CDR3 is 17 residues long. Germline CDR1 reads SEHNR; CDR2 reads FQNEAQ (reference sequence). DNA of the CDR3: TGTGCCAGCAGCCCCTCAACCGGGACAGGTTTCACCGGGGAGCTGTTTTTT. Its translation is CASSPSTGTGFTGELFF.

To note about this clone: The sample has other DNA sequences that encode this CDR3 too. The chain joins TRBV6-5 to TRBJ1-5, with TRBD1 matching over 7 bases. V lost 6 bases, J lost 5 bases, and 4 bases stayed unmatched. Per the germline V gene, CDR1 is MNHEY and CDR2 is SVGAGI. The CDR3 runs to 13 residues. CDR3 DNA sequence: TGTGCCAGCAGCCGGGACAGTTATCAGCCCCAGCATTTT. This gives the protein CASSRDSYQPQHF.

CDR3 sequence reads: CASRADRASQETQYF. CDR3 nucleotides: TGCGCCAGCAGGGCGGACAGGGCCTCCCAAGAGACCCAGTACTTC. The rearrangement uses TRBV5-1 and TRBJ2-5; 8 bases line up with TRBD1. The CDR3 has 15 amino acids. CDR1 is SGHRS and CDR2 is YFSETQ in the germline V gene. V trimming: 5 bases; J trimming: 1 base; junction bases outside the gene matches: 7.

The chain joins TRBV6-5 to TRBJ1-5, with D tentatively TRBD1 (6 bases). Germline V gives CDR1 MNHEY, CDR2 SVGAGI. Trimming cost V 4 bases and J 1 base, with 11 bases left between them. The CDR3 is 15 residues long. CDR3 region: CASSSGHSSNQPQHF. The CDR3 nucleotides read TGTGCCAGCAGTTCGGGACATTCAAGCAATCAGCCCCAGCATTTT.

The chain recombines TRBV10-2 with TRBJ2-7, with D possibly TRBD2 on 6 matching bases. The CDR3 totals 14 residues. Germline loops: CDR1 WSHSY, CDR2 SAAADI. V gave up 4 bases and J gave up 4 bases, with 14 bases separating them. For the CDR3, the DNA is TGCGCCAGCAGTGGGGGGGAACGGGTATACGAGCAGTACTTC. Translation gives CASSGGERVYEQYF.

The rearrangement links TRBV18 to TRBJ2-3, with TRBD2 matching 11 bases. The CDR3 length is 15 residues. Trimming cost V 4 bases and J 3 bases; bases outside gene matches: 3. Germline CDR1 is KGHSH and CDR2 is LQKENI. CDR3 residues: CASSLAGGPTDTQYF. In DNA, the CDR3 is TGTGCCAGCTCACTAGCGGGAGGGCCGACAGATACGCAGTATTTT. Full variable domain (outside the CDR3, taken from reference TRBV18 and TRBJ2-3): NAGVMQNPRHLVRRRGQEARLRCSPMKGHSHVYWYRQLPEEGLKFMVYLQKENIIDESGMPKERFSAEFPKEGPSILRIQQVVRGDSAAYFCASSLAGGPTDTQYFGPGTRLTVL.

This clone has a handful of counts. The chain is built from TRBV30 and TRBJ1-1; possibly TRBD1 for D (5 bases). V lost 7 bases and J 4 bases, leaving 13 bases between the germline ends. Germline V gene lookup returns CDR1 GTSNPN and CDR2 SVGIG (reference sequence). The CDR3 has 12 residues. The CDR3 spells CAYKRGSTEAFF. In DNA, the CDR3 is TGTGCCTACAAACGGGGGAGCACTGAAGCTTTCTTT.

This CDR3 reads CASRPAWSNVNIQYF. CDR3 coding DNA: TGTGCCAGCAGGCCCGCCTGGAGTAACGTAAACATTCAGTACTTC. This rearrangement joins TRBV7-9 to TRBJ2-4; D remains unclear. Germline V gene lookup returns CDR1 SEHNR and CDR2 FQNEAQ (reference sequence). The CDR3 totals 15 residues. Deletions cut 6 bases from V and 6 bases from J, with 18 bases between.

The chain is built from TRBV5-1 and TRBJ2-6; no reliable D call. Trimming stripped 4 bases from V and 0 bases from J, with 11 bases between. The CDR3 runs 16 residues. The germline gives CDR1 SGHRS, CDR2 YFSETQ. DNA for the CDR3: TGCGCCAGCAGCAATAAGCCCGACTCTGGGGCCAACGTCCTGACTTTC. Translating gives CASSNKPDSGANVLTF. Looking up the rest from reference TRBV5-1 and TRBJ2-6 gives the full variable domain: KAGVTQTPRYLIKTRGQQVTLSCSPISGHRSVSWYQQTPGQGLQFLFEYFSETQRNKGNFPGRFSGRQFSNSRSEMNVSTLELGDSALYLCASSNKPDSGANVLTFGAGSRLTVL.

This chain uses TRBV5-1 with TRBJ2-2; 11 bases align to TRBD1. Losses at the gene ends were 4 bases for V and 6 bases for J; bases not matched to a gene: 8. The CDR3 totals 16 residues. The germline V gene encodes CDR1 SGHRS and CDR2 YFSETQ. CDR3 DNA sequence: TGCGCCAGCAGCGCGGACAGGGGGCTGGGTTCCGGGGAGCTGTTTTTT. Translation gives CASSADRGLGSGELFF.

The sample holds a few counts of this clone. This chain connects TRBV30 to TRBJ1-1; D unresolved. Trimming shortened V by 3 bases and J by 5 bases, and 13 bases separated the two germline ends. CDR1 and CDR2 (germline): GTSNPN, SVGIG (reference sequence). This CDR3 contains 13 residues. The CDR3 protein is CAWRGEFRTEAFF. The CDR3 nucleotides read TGTGCCTGGAGGGGAGAGTTCAGAACTGAAGCTTTCTTT.

CDR3 bases: TGCAGCGTTCACCGCGTTGAGGGGGGGGAGCAGTACTTC. Protein product: CSVHRVEGGEQYF. V and J are TRBV29-1 and TRBJ2-7, with D perhaps TRBD2 (7 bases). Trimming pared 5 bases from V and 7 bases from J, leaving 18 bases between. The germline gives CDR1 SQVTM, CDR2 ANQGSEA. This CDR3 spans 13 amino acids.

This CDR3 is CASRVGVISGNTIYF. The CDR3 DNA sequence: TGTGCCAGCAGGGTCGGTGTGATCTCTGGAAACACCATATATTTT. The rearrangement links TRBV2 to TRBJ1-3; D gene uncertain. The CDR3 sequence is 15 residues long. Trimming cost V 6 bases and J 0 bases, with 12 bases left between them. The germline gives CDR1 SNHLY, CDR2 FYNNEI. Based on the CDR3 plus reference TRBV2 and TRBJ1-3, the full variable domain is EPEVTQTPSHQVTQMGQEVILRCVPISNHLYFYWYRQILGQKVEFLVSFYNNEISEKSEIFDDQFSVERPDGSNFTLKIRSTKLEDSAMYFCASRVGVISGNTIYFGEGSWLTVV.

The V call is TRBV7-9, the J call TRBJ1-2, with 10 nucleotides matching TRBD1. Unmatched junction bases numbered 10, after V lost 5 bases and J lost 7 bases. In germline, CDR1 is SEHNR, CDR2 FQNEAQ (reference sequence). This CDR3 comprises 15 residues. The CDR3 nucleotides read TGTGCCAGCAGCGGGGGACAGGGGAATTTTGGTGGCTACACCTTC. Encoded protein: CASSGGQGNFGGYTF. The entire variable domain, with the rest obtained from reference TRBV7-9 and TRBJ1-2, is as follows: DTGVSQNPRHKITKRGQNVTFRCDPISEHNRLYWYRQTLGQGPEFLTYFQNEAQLEKSRLLSDRFSAERPKGSFSTLEIQRTEQGDSAMYLCASSGGQGNFGGYTFGSGTRLTVV.

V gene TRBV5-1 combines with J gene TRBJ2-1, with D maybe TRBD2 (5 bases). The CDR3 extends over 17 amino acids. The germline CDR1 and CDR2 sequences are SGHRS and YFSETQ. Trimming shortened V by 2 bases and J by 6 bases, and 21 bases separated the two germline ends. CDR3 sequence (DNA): TGCGCCAGCAGCTTATTCTCCGGGAAAATGGCGTTCAATGAGCAGTTCTTC. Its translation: CASSLFSGKMAFNEQFF. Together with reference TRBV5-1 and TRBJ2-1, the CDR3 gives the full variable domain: KAGVTQTPRYLIKTRGQQVTLSCSPISGHRSVSWYQQTPGQGLQFLFEYFSETQRNKGNFPGRFSGRQFSNSRSEMNVSTLELGDSALYLCASSLFSGKMAFNEQFFGPGTRLTVL.

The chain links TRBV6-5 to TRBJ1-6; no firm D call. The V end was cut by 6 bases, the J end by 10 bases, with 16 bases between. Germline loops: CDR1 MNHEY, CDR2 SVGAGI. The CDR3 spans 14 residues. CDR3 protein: CASSPTSATSPLHF. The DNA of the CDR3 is TGTGCCAGCAGCCCGACTTCGGCCACGTCACCCCTCCACTTT.

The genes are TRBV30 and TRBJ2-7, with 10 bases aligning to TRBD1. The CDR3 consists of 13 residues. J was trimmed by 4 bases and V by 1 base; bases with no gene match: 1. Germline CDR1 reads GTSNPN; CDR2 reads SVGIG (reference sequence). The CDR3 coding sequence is TGTGCCTGGAGTGGGACAGGGGGGTACGAGCAGTACTTC. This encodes CAWSGTGGYEQYF.

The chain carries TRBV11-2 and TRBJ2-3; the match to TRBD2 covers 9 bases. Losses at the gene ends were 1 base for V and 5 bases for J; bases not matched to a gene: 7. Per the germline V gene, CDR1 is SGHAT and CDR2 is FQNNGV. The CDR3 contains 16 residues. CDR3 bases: TGTGCCAGCAGCTTAGTTGCGGGAGGGCCGGTAGATACGCAGTATTTT. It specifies CASSLVAGGPVDTQYF.

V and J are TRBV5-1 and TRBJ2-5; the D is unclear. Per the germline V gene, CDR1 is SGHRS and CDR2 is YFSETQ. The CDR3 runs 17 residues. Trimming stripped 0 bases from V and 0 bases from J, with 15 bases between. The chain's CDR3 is CASSLVSPRTYQETQYF. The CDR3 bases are TGCGCCAGCAGCTTGGTGTCTCCGAGAACCTACCAAGAGACCCAGTACTTC.

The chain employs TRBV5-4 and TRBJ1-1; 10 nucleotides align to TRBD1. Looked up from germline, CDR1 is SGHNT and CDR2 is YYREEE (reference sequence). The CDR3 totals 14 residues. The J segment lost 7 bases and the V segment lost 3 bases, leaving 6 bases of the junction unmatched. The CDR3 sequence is CASSSWDRGIEAFF. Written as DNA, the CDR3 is TGTGCCAGCAGCTCATGGGACAGGGGCATTGAAGCTTTCTTT.

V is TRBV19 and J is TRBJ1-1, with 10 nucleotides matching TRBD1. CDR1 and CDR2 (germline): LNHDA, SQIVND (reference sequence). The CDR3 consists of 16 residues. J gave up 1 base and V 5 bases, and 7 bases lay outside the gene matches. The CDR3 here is CASSADRGRTNTEAFF. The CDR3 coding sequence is TGTGCCAGTAGTGCAGACAGGGGGCGCACGAACACTGAAGCTTTCTTT.

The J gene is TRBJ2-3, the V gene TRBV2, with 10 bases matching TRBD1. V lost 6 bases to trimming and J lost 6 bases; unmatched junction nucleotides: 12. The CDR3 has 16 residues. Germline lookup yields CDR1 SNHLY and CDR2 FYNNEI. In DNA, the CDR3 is TGTGCCAGCAGCGGATTTTCCCCGGGACAGGGGGATACGCAGTATTTT. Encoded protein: CASSGFSPGQGDTQYF.

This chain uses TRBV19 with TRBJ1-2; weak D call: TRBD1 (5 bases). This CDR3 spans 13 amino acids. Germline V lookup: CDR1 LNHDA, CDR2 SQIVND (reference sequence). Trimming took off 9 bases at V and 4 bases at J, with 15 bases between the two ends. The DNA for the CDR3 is TGTGCCAGCGAGGCGGGGCAGGGCTATGGCTACACCTTC. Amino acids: CASEAGQGYGYTF.